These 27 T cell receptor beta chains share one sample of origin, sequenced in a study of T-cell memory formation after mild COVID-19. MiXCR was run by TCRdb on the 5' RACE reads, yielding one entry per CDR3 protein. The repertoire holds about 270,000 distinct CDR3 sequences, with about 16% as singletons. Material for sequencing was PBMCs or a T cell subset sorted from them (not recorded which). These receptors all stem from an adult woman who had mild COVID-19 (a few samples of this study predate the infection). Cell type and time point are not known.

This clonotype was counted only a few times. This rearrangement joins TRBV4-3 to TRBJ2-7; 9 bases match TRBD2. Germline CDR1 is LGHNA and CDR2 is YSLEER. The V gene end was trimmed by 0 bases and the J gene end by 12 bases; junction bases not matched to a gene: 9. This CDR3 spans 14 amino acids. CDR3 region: CASSQEWREGGMYF. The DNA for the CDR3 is TGCGCCAGCAGCCAAGAATGGCGGGAGGGCGGTATGTACTTC.

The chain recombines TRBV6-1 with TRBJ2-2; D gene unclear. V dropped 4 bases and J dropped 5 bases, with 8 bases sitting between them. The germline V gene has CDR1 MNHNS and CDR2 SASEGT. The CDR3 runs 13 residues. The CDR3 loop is CASSGRRTGELFF. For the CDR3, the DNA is TGTGCCAGCAGTGGACGAAGGACCGGGGAGCTGTTTTTT.

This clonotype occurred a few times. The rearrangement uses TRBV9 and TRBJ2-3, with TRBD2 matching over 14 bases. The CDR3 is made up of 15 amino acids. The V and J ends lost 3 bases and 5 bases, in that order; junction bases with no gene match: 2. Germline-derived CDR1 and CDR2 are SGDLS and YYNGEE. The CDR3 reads CASSAGTSGGDTQYF. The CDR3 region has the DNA TGTGCCAGCAGCGCCGGGACTAGCGGGGGAGATACGCAGTATTTT. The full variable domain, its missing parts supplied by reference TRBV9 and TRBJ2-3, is DSGVTQTPKHLITATGQRVTLRCSPRSGDLSVYWYQQSLDQGLQFLIQYYNGEERAKGNILERFSAQQFPDLHSELNLSSLELGDSALYFCASSAGTSGGDTQYFGPGTRLTVL.

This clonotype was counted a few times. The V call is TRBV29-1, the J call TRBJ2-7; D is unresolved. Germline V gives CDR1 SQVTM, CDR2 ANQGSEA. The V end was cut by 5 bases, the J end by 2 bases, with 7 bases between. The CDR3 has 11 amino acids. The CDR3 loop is CSVRIAYEQYF. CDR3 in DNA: TGCAGCGTTAGGATTGCCTACGAGCAGTACTTC.

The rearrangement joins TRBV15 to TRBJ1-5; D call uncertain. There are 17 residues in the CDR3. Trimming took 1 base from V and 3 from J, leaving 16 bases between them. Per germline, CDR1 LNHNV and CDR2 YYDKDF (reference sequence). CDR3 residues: CATSRAVERPINQPQHF. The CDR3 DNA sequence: TGTGCCACCAGCAGAGCCGTTGAGCGGCCAATCAATCAGCCCCAGCATTTT.

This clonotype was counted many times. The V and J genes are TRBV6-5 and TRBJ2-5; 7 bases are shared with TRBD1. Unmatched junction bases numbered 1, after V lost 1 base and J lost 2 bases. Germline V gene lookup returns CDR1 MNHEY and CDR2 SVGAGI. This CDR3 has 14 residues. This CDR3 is CASSYWDSQETQYF. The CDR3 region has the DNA TGTGCCAGCAGTTACTGGGACAGTCAAGAGACCCAGTACTTC.

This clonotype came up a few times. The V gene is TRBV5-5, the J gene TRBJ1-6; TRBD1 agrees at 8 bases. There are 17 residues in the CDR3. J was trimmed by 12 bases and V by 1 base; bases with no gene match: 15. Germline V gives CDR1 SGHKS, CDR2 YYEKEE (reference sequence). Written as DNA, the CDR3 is TGTGCCAGCAGCTTGATGGGTCTTGTGACAGGGGCAATACCCCTCCACTTT. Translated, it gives CASSLMGLVTGAIPLHF.

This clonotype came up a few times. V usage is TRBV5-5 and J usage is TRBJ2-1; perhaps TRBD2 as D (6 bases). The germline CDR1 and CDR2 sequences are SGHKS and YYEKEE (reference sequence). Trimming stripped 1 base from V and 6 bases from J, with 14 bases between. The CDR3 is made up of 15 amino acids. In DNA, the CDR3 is TGTGCCAGCAGCTTGACCCGGGGGTTAATCAATGAGCAGTTCTTC. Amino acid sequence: CASSLTRGLINEQFF.

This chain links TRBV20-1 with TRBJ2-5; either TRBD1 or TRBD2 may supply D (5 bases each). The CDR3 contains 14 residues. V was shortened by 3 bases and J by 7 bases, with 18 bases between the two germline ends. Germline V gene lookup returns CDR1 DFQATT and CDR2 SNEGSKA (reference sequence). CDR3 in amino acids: CSARPGTGIGTQYF. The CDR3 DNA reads TGCAGTGCTAGGCCCGGGACGGGGATTGGGACCCAGTACTTC.

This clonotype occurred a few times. CDR3 nucleotides: TGCAGTGCCTCCGACAGGGGGTTATTCGATGGCTACACCTTC. It yields the protein CSASDRGLFDGYTF. The gene calls are TRBV20-1 and TRBJ1-2; 9 nucleotides align to TRBD1. The V and J ends lost 6 bases and 6 bases, in that order; junction bases with no gene match: 11. CDR1 is DFQATT and CDR2 is SNEGSKA in the germline V gene (reference sequence). CDR3 size: 14 residues.

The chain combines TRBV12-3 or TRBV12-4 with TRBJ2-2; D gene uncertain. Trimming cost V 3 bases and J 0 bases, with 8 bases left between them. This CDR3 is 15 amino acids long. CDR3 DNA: TGTGCCAGCAGTTTCGTGGGCGCGAACACCGGGGAGCTGTTTTTT. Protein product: CASSFVGANTGELFF.

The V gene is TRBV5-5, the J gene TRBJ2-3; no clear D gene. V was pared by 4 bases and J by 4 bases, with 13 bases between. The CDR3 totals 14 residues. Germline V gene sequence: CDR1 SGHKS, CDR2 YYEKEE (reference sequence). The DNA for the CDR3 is TGTGCCAGCAGCATGAACGGAAGGTCAGATACGCAGTATTTT. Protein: CASSMNGRSDTQYF.

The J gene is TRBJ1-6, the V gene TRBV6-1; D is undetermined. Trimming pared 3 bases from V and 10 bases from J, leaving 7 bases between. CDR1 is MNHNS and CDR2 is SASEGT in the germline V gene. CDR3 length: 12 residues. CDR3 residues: CASSDRNSPLHF. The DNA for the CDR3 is TGTGCCAGCAGTGACAGGAACTCACCCCTCCACTTT.

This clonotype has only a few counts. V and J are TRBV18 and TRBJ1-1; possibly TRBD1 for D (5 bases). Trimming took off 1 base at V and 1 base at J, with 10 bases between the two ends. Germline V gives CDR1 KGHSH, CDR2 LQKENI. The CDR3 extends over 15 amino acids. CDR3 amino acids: CASSPRGSQNTEAFF. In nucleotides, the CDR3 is TGTGCCAGCTCACCACGGGGCAGCCAGAACACTGAAGCTTTCTTT.

The CDR3 here is CASRRGQPYGYTF. CDR3 DNA: TGTGCCAGCCGACGGGGACAGCCCTATGGCTACACCTTC. The V and J genes are TRBV6-1 and TRBJ1-2; 7 bases align to TRBD1. Trimming cost V 8 bases and J 4 bases; bases outside gene matches: 7. The germline gives CDR1 MNHNS, CDR2 SASEGT. The CDR3 is 13 amino acids.

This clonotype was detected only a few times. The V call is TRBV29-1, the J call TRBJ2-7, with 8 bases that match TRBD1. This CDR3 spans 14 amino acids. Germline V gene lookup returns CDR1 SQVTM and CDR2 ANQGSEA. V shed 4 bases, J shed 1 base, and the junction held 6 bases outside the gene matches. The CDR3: CSVAPGTGSYEQYF. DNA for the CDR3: TGCAGCGTTGCCCCCGGGACAGGTTCCTACGAGCAGTACTTC.

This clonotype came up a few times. Here the CDR3 reads CASSQDLSVSYNEQFF. DNA of the CDR3: TGCGCCAGCAGCCAAGATCTGTCCGTCTCCTACAATGAGCAGTTCTTC. The V gene is TRBV4-3, the J gene TRBJ2-1; D is uncertain. V was clipped by 0 bases and J by 0 bases, with 9 bases between them. Germline lookup yields CDR1 LGHNA and CDR2 YSLEER. The CDR3 is 16 residues long.

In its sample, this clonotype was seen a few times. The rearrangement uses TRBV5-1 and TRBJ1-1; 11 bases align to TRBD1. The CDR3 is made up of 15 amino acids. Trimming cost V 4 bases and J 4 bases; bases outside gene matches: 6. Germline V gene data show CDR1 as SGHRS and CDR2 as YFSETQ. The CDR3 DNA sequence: TGCGCCAGCAGCGTAACCGGGACAGGGGGCACTGAAGCTTTCTTT. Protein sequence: CASSVTGTGGTEAFF.

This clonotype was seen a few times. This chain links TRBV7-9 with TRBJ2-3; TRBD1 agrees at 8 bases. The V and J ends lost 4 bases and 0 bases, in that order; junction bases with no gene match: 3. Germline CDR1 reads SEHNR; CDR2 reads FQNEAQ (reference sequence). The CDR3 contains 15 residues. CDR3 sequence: CASSSRTGSTDTQYF. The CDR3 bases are TGTGCCAGCAGCTCGAGGACAGGGAGCACAGATACGCAGTATTTT.

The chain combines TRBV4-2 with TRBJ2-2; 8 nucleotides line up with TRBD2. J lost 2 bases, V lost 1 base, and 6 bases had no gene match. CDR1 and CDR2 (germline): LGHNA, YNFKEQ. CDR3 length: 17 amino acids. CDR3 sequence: CASSQAPLAANTGELFF. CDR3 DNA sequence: TGTGCCAGCAGCCAAGCACCACTAGCGGCTAACACCGGGGAGCTGTTTTTT.

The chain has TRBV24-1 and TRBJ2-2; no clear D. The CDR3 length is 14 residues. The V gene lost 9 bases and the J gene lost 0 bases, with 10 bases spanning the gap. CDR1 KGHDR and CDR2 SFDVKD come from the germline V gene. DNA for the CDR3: TGTGCCACCGCCCTCCACCCGAACACCGGGGAGCTGTTTTTT. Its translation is CATALHPNTGELFF.

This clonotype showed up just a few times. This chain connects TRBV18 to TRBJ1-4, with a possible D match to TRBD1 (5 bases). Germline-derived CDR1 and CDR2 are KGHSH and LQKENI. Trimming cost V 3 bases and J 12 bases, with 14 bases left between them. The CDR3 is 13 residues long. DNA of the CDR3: TGTGCCAGCTCACCGGCCACGAGGGGAGAACTGTTTTTT. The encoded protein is CASSPATRGELFF.

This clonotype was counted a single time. CDR3 DNA: TGCAGTGCTGGAGGTTGGGGGAGCCGCTCCTCCTACAATGAGCAGTTCTTC. It is translated as CSAGGWGSRSSYNEQFF. This chain joins TRBV20-1 and TRBJ2-1; D assignment may be TRBD1 or TRBD2 (5 bases each). Trimming took off 5 bases at V and 0 bases at J, with 20 bases between the two ends. This CDR3 comprises 17 residues. Germline V lookup: CDR1 DFQATT, CDR2 SNEGSKA (reference sequence).

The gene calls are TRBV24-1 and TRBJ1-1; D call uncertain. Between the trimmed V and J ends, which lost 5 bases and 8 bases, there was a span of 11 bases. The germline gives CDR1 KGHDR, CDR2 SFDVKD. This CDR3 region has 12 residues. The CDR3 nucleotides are TGTGCCACCAGTGTTTCGGGTAGGGAAGCTTTCTTT. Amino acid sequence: CATSVSGREAFF.

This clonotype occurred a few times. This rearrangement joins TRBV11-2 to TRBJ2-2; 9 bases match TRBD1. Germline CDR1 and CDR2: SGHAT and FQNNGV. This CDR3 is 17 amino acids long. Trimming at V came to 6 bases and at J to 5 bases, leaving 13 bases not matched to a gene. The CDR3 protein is CASSHQQTGTGTGELFF. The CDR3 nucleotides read TGTGCCAGCAGTCACCAGCAAACCGGGACAGGGACCGGGGAGCTGTTTTTT.

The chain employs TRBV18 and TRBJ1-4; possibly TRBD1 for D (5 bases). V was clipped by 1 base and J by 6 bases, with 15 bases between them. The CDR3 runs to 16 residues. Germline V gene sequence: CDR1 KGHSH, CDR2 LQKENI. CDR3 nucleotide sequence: TGTGCCAGCTCACCACGCGTGGCAGGGTTGGATGAAAAACTGTTTTTT. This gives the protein CASSPRVAGLDEKLFF. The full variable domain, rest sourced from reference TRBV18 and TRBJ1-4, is NAGVMQNPRHLVRRRGQEARLRCSPMKGHSHVYWYRQLPEEGLKFMVYLQKENIIDESGMPKERFSAEFPKEGPSILRIQQVVRGDSAAYFCASSPRVAGLDEKLFFGSGTQLSVL.

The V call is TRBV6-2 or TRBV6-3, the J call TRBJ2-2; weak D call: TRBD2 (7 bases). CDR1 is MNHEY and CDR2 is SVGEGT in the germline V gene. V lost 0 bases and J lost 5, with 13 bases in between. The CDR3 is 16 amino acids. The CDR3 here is CASSYSGGRLTGELFF. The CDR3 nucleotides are TGTGCCAGCAGTTACTCGGGGGGGCGATTAACCGGGGAGCTGTTTTTT.